Detailed here is one T cell receptor (beta chain). The antigen is not known. Surgery without prior neoadjuvant therapy was the treatment of the selected pancreatic ductal adenocarcinoma patients. Method: immunoSEQ multiplex PCR; TCRdb's copy keeps in-frame clones and lacks some. Here the sample spans approximately 12,000 clones, about nine tenths being singletons. This CDR3 spans 20 amino acids. Germline V gene lookup returns CDR1 SGDLS and CDR2 YYNGEE. V lost 0 bases, J lost 4 bases, and 16 bases stayed unmatched. This sample is drawn from a study of T cells in pancreatic ductal adenocarcinoma. Overall study findings and caveats: Tumor samples had fewer productive templates and roughly 7.3-fold fewer unique clonotypes than blood. The resected cohort was biased toward the minority with early-stage disease. Tumor and blood clonality did not differ significantly, about 0.11 versus 0.072. Tumor-versus-blood clonality comparisons may be biased toward lower tumor diversity.

This TCR was sampled from a human donor with pancreatic ductal adenocarcinoma. V is TRBV9 and J is TRBJ2-2; 9 bases are shared with TRBD1. Sequencing input: PBMCs. The CDR3 DNA sequence: TGTGCCAGCAGCGTAGGGAGGAGAGCCCCCGGACAGGGGCTCACCGGGGAGCTGTTTTTT. Encoded protein: CASSVGRRAPGQGLTGELFF.